The 29 T cell receptor beta chains reported below all come from one sample, sequenced in a study of T cells in Graves' hyperthyroidism and ophthalmopathy. Amplification of TCR beta CDR3 regions used RNA as the template. HTBI primers were employed in a first-round RT-PCR of the TCR CDR3. In TCRdb, the multiplex PCR reads were re-called with MiXCR into one record per CDR3 protein. The sample lists roughly 560,000 distinct CDR3 sequences, about 15% seen once, with approximately 4.2% in the top ten. Sequenced input: blood. All receptors come from a woman in her 40s with Graves' ophthalmopathy.

This clonotype was detected many times. The chain has TRBV6-1 and TRBJ1-1, with no clear D. Deletions cut 3 bases from V and 8 bases from J, with 13 bases between. Looked up from germline, CDR1 is MNHNS and CDR2 is SASEGT. The CDR3 sequence is 13 residues long. The CDR3 DNA is TGTGCCAGCAGTGACCCCACGCGGATGGAAGCTTTCTTT. Amino acid sequence: CASSDPTRMEAFF.

As to this clonotype: This could be a read error, since a much larger clone is one nucleotide away. This chain uses TRBV11-1 with TRBJ2-7, with 10 nucleotides matching TRBD1. This CDR3 has 15 residues. Germline V gives CDR1 SGHAT, CDR2 FQDESV (reference sequence). CDR3 coding DNA: TGTGCCAGCAGCACCCGACAGGGGGCTTCCTACGAGCAGTGCTTC. It is translated as CASSTRQGASYEQCF.

The V call is TRBV6-2 or TRBV6-3, the J call TRBJ1-1; the D gene is possibly TRBD1 (6 bases). Trimming took off 4 bases at V and 8 bases at J, with 17 bases between the two ends. Germline V gene lookup returns CDR1 MNHEY and CDR2 SVGEGT. The CDR3 sequence is 14 residues long. This CDR3 reads CASSWTVEQYEAFF. The CDR3 coding sequence is TGTGCCAGCAGTTGGACAGTCGAGCAGTACGAAGCTTTCTTT.

This clonotype was detected many times. The chain joins TRBV27 to TRBJ2-7, with 13 bases identical to TRBD2. This CDR3 contains 15 residues. The trim removed 4 bases at V and 2 bases at J, leaving 2 bases unmatched. Germline CDR1 MNHEY, CDR2 SMNVEV (reference sequence). The CDR3 DNA reads as TGTGCCAGCAGTTGGGGGACTAGCGGGACCTACGAGCAGTACTTC. This gives the protein CASSWGTSGTYEQYF.

This clonotype was seen many times. The chain combines TRBV12-3 or TRBV12-4 with TRBJ1-1, with a tentative D call TRBD1 (6 bases). V lost 5 bases, J lost 1 base, and 17 bases lay in between. The CDR3 is made up of 16 amino acids. CDR3 sequence reads: CASSISRQAGNTEAFF. In DNA form, the CDR3 reads TGTGCCAGCAGTATCTCGCGACAGGCTGGGAACACTGAAGCTTTCTTT.

In this sample, this clonotype turned up many times. The chain is built from TRBV20-1 and TRBJ2-5, with D perhaps matching TRBD1 (6 bases). This CDR3 contains 13 residues. V was pared by 6 bases and J by 5 bases, with 16 bases between. Germline V gene data show CDR1 as DFQATT and CDR2 as SNEGSKA (reference sequence). In DNA form, the CDR3 reads TGCAGTGCCAGTCCCGGGACATGGGAGACCCAGTACTTC. It specifies CSASPGTWETQYF.

This clonotype was recorded at least ten times. The chain links TRBV14 to TRBJ2-2; 9 nucleotides match TRBD2. The junction had 12 bases not matched to a gene; V was cut back by 3 bases and J by 7 bases. CDR3 length equals 17 residues. Germline CDR1 SGHDN, CDR2 FVKESK. CDR3 DNA: TGTGCCAGCAGCCACGAAGCGGGAGGCATTATAGACGGGGAGCTGTTTTTT. It codes for CASSHEAGGIIDGELFF.

This clonotype was counted at least ten times. This sequence joins TRBV11-2 and TRBJ2-2; D possibly corresponds to TRBD1 (5 bases). V was cut by 0 bases and J by 1 base, with 12 bases left in between. The CDR3 is 17 residues long. Per the germline V gene, CDR1 is SGHAT and CDR2 is FQNNGV. Written as DNA, the CDR3 is TGTGCCAGCAGCTTAGAGTGGGGCTCGGTGAACACCGGGGAGCTGTTTTTT. This translates into CASSLEWGSVNTGELFF.

This clonotype was found a few times. The rearrangement uses TRBV25-1 and TRBJ2-5; D is possibly TRBD1 (5 bases). Between the trimmed V and J ends, which lost 2 bases and 3 bases, there was a span of 10 bases. Germline V lookup: CDR1 MGHDK, CDR2 SYGVNS. CDR3 length equals 14 residues. DNA of the CDR3: TGTGCCAGCAGTGAAATTATAGGGGAAGAGACCCAGTACTTC. Protein sequence: CASSEIIGEETQYF.

There are many counts of this clonotype. The CDR3 DNA sequence: TGTGCCACCATAGGACAGCCGAACACTGAAGCTTTCTTT. It yields the protein CATIGQPNTEAFF. This chain connects TRBV12-3 or TRBV12-4 to TRBJ1-1; D is perhaps TRBD1 (6 bases). CDR3 size: 13 residues. Trimming left V 10 bases short and J 1 base short, with 13 bases between.

The sample holds a few counts of this clonotype. V is TRBV4-2 and J is TRBJ1-1; D is perhaps TRBD1 (6 bases). Per the germline V gene, CDR1 is LGHNA and CDR2 is YNFKEQ. CDR3 size: 15 residues. Trimming shortened V by 3 bases and J by 6 bases, and 17 bases separated the two germline ends. The CDR3: CASSQEGGRSAEAFF. In nucleotides, the CDR3 is TGTGCCAGCAGCCAGGAGGGGGGTCGGAGCGCTGAAGCTTTCTTT.

This clonotype was detected ten times or more. This chain connects TRBV27 to TRBJ1-2; 8 bases agree with TRBD1. This CDR3 is built from 14 residues. CDR1 and CDR2 from the germline V gene are MNHEY and SMNVEV (reference sequence). J lost 2 bases, V lost 6 bases, and 5 bases had no gene match. The CDR3 loop reads CASRKTGENYGYTF. The CDR3 DNA reads TGTGCCAGCAGAAAGACAGGGGAGAACTATGGCTACACCTTC.

This clonotype has at least ten counts. This chain uses TRBV11-1 with TRBJ1-1, with a tentative D call TRBD1 (6 bases). Trimming stripped 0 bases from V and 4 bases from J, with 18 bases between. CDR1 and CDR2 from the germline V gene are SGHAT and FQDESV (reference sequence). This CDR3 has 17 amino acids. The CDR3 bases are TGTGCCAGCAGCTTAGCAGGACAGCCGAAACTAACCACTGAAGCTTTCTTT. This gives the protein CASSLAGQPKLTTEAFF.

The CDR3 nucleotides are TGTGCCAGCAGTTCACGGGGAGACAGGGTGCGGTACGAGCAGTACTTC. Translating it yields CASSSRGDRVRYEQYF. The chain combines TRBV6-2 or TRBV6-3 with TRBJ2-7, with 7 positions matching TRBD1. The CDR3 loop spans 16 amino acids. V was clipped by 4 bases and J by 4 bases; unmatched bases: 13. Germline V lookup: CDR1 MNHEY, CDR2 SVGEGT.

This clonotype has at least ten counts. CDR3 coding DNA: TGTGCCAGCAGCCCACTCGGGGGCGGCGAAGCTTTCTTT. Protein sequence: CASSPLGGGEAFF. The rearrangement joins TRBV7-2 to TRBJ1-1, with D perhaps TRBD1 (6 bases). The CDR3 totals 13 residues. Germline CDR1 reads SGHTA; CDR2 reads FQGNSA. Trimming stripped 5 bases from V and 8 bases from J, with 15 bases between.

This clonotype was counted at least ten times. The chain joins TRBV25-1 to TRBJ1-2; 10 bases fit TRBD1. Germline loops: CDR1 MGHDK, CDR2 SYGVNS. The J segment lost 4 bases and the V segment lost 2 bases, leaving 4 bases of the junction unmatched. There are 15 residues in the CDR3. For the CDR3, the DNA is TGTGCCAGCAGTGAAACAGGACAGGGGGGCTATGGCTACACCTTC. This codes for CASSETGQGGYGYTF.

The sample holds a few counts of this clonotype. This chain uses TRBV28 with TRBJ2-5, with 14 bases matching TRBD2. J was trimmed by 4 bases and V by 5 bases; bases with no gene match: 6. CDR1 is MDHEN and CDR2 is SYDVKM in the germline V gene. The CDR3 extends over 16 amino acids. Written as DNA, the CDR3 is TGTGCCAGCAGTACCAACGGACTAGCGGGAGGAGAGACCCAGTACTTC. Its protein product is CASSTNGLAGGETQYF.

This clonotype was seen a few times. The J gene is TRBJ1-2, the V gene TRBV29-1, with TRBD1 matching 7 bases. Trimming at V came to 2 bases and at J to 4 bases, leaving 10 bases not matched to a gene. The CDR3 covers 15 residues. Germline lookup yields CDR1 SQVTM and CDR2 ANQGSEA. CDR3 sequence reads: CSVEPNRGEGYGYTF. The CDR3 coding sequence is TGCAGCGTTGAACCCAACAGGGGAGAGGGCTATGGCTACACCTTC.

The chain combines TRBV5-1 with TRBJ2-2; 7 bases agree with TRBD1. J was trimmed by 0 bases and V by 1 base; bases with no gene match: 6. The CDR3 spans 17 residues. Per the germline V gene, CDR1 is SGHRS and CDR2 is YFSETQ. CDR3 bases: TGCGCCAGCAGCTTGAGAAGCCAGGGGGCGAACACCGGGGAGCTGTTTTTT. Its protein product is CASSLRSQGANTGELFF.

There are many counts of this clonotype. The rearrangement joins TRBV7-8 to TRBJ2-2, with 7 bases aligning to TRBD2. Losses at the gene ends were 5 bases for V and 6 bases for J; bases not matched to a gene: 9. This CDR3 comprises 15 residues. Germline V gives CDR1 SGHVS, CDR2 FQNEAQ. The CDR3 coding sequence is TGTGCCAGCAGCCGGACTAGTGGGGGTCCCGGGGAGCTGTTTTTT. It yields the protein CASSRTSGGPGELFF.

Many counts were recorded for this clonotype. This chain links TRBV7-9 with TRBJ2-7; TRBD2 aligns across 9 bases. Looked up from germline, CDR1 is SEHNR and CDR2 is FQNEAQ (reference sequence). V trimming: 5 bases; J trimming: 6 bases; junction bases outside the gene matches: 5. The CDR3 length is 13 residues. CDR3 loop: CASSPGGRGEQYF. In DNA form, the CDR3 reads TGTGCCAGCAGCCCAGGCGGGAGGGGCGAGCAGTACTTC.

The chain combines TRBV6-2 or TRBV6-3 with TRBJ2-3, with a possible D match to TRBD1 (5 bases). This CDR3 comprises 12 residues. Between the trimmed V and J ends, which lost 7 bases and 6 bases, there was a span of 11 bases. Germline loops: CDR1 MNHEY, CDR2 SVGEGT. CDR3 sequence (DNA): TGTGCCAGCACCCAGGGTTTCGATACGCAGTATTTT. Protein product: CASTQGFDTQYF.

This clonotype has a count of ten or more. The chain joins TRBV7-9 to TRBJ2-5; TRBD2 matches at 10 bases. V was pared by 4 bases and J by 0 bases, with 17 bases of the junction left unmatched. This CDR3 contains 20 residues. CDR1 and CDR2 (germline): SEHNR, FQNEAQ (reference sequence). This CDR3 is CASSSKPSSGGLLHQETQYF. For the CDR3, the DNA is TGTGCCAGCAGCTCTAAACCATCTAGCGGGGGATTATTACACCAAGAGACCCAGTACTTC.

At least ten counts were recorded for this clonotype. The chain links TRBV12-3 or TRBV12-4 to TRBJ1-2; D perhaps matches TRBD1 (6 bases). Trimming cost V 5 bases and J 4 bases, with 20 bases left between them. The CDR3 sequence is 16 residues long. CDR3 nucleotide sequence: TGTGCCAGCAGTGCCTGGGGGCGGGTTGATCGCTATGGCTACACCTTC. Protein: CASSAWGRVDRYGYTF.

The CDR3 DNA sequence: TGCGCCAGCAGCCACATAGGACAGGGCCAAGAGACCCAGTACTTC. Its protein product is CASSHIGQGQETQYF. This chain links TRBV4-1 with TRBJ2-5, with 8 positions matching TRBD1. The CDR3 is 15 amino acids. Germline-derived CDR1 and CDR2 are MGHRA and YSYEKL. The trim removed 3 bases at V and 1 base at J, leaving 4 bases unmatched.

The gene calls are TRBV6-5 and TRBJ2-2; D is possibly TRBD1 (5 bases). The ends were cut back, 0 bases at V and 5 bases at J, with 16 bases in the middle. This CDR3 has 17 amino acids. Germline V CDR1 and CDR2: MNHEY, SVGAGI. The CDR3 protein is CASSYSFGRAGTGELFF. For the CDR3, the DNA is TGTGCCAGCAGTTACTCGTTCGGCAGGGCAGGGACCGGGGAGCTGTTTTTT.

V usage is TRBV11-2 and J usage is TRBJ2-7; 7 bases line up with TRBD2. The CDR3 is 16 amino acids. Trimming at V came to 1 base and at J to 6 bases, leaving 12 bases not matched to a gene. CDR1 and CDR2 (germline): SGHAT, FQNNGV. In DNA form, the CDR3 reads TGTGCCAGCAGCTTAGTTCCGACTAGCTTCACTCCCGAGCAGTACTTC. It translates to CASSLVPTSFTPEQYF.

This clonotype was counted at least ten times. J is TRBJ1-1 and V is TRBV28; the D gene is possibly TRBD1 (6 bases). Germline-derived CDR1 and CDR2 are MDHEN and SYDVKM. The ends were cut back, 6 bases at V and 0 bases at J, with 11 bases in the middle. The CDR3 is 14 amino acids. The CDR3 region has the DNA TGTGCCAGCAGCAAGGGGGGTATGAACACTGAAGCTTTCTTT. Its protein is CASSKGGMNTEAFF.

This clonotype was counted ten times or more. CDR3 loop: CASSAPLGSTSGNTIYF. In nucleotides, the CDR3 is TGTGCCAGCAGCGCTCCCCTGGGCTCCACCTCTGGAAACACCATATATTTT. The rearrangement joins TRBV6-4 to TRBJ1-3; D unclear. Germline lookup yields CDR1 MRHNA and CDR2 SNTAGT. The CDR3 is 17 residues long. Trimming took off 6 bases at V and 0 bases at J, with 18 bases between the two ends.